Listed below are T cell receptor beta chains from one sample, sequenced in a study of T cell responses to AZD1222 COVID-19 vaccine. TCRdb's copy holds only in-frame clones and misses some; the assay was immunoSEQ multiplex PCR. Here the sample spans 120,000 or so clones, more than 65% being singletons. The sequencing used peripheral blood, collected 28 days after the second AZD1222 dose. These receptors all come from an adult who received the AZD1222 COVID-19 vaccine. Both conserved end residues are part of each CDR3. D genes are given only for firm matches. Expanded clones get a size class; other rows say once, few or many, or leave the size out.

clone_size: few
v_call: TRBV28
d_call: -
j_call: TRBJ2-7
cdr3_aa: CASSLSGVSYEQYF
cdr3_nt: TGTGCCAGCAGTTTATCGGGGGTGTCCTACGAGCAGTACTTC

clone_size: -
v_call: TRBV19
d_call: -
j_call: TRBJ1-1
cdr3_aa: CASSTLGSNTEAFF
cdr3_nt: TGTGCCAGTAGTACCTTGGGATCGAACACTGAAGCTTTCTTT

clone_size: -
v_call: TRBV19
d_call: TRBD1
j_call: TRBJ1-5
cdr3_aa: CASSRDRDQPQHF
cdr3_nt: TGTGCCAGTAGTAGGGACAGAGATCAGCCCCAGCATTTT

clone_size: -
v_call: TRBV6-4
d_call: -
j_call: TRBJ1-6
cdr3_aa: CASSPTAGANSPLHF
cdr3_nt: TGTGCCAGCAGTCCTACAGCGGGGGCCAATTCACCCCTCCACTTT

clone_size: -
v_call: TRBV29-1
d_call: -
j_call: TRBJ1-2
cdr3_aa: CSVAEGGYTF
cdr3_nt: TGCAGCGTGGCCGAGGGCGGCTACACCTTC

clone_size: -
v_call: TRBV5-1
d_call: -
j_call: TRBJ2-7
cdr3_aa: CASSLEGDRRDEQYF
cdr3_nt: TGCGCCAGCAGCTTGGAAGGGGATCGCCGGGACGAGCAGTACTTC

clone_size: -
v_call: TRBV25-1
d_call: -
j_call: TRBJ2-1
cdr3_aa: CASSAPRQFRSYNEQFF
cdr3_nt: TGTGCCAGCAGTGCCCCCCGGCAGTTCCGCTCCTACAATGAGCAGTTCTTC

clone_size: -
v_call: TRBV9
d_call: TRBD1
j_call: TRBJ2-7
cdr3_aa: CASSAPSPLGQGRDVHEQYF
cdr3_nt: TGTGCCAGCAGCGCCCCCAGTCCCCTTGGACAGGGACGTGATGTTCACGAGCAGTACTTC

clone_size: -
v_call: TRBV30
d_call: TRBD1
j_call: TRBJ1-1
cdr3_aa: CAWSVEGAMAEAFF
cdr3_nt: TGTGCCTGGAGTGTAGAGGGGGCGATGGCTGAAGCTTTCTTT

clone_size: -
v_call: TRBV6-1
d_call: -
j_call: TRBJ1-5
cdr3_aa: CASSDGGGLMPQHF
cdr3_nt: TGTGCCAGCAGTGATGGCGGAGGTCTGATGCCCCAGCATTTT

clone_size: -
v_call: TRBV7-2
d_call: -
j_call: TRBJ1-2
cdr3_aa: CASSPERDYGYTF
cdr3_nt: TGTGCCAGCAGCCCTGAGAGGGACTATGGCTACACCTTC

clone_size: -
v_call: TRBV29-1
d_call: -
j_call: TRBJ2-7
cdr3_aa: CSVSEGIGEQYF
cdr3_nt: TGCAGCGTTTCAGAGGGGATCGGCGAGCAGTACTTC

clone_size: once
v_call: TRBV30
d_call: -
j_call: TRBJ1-2
cdr3_aa: CAWRGGRQYGYTF
cdr3_nt: TGTGCCTGGAGGGGCGGACGGCAATATGGCTACACCTTC

clone_size: -
v_call: TRBV19
d_call: -
j_call: TRBJ2-7
cdr3_aa: CASSSLEGLGYEQYF
cdr3_nt: TGTGCCAGTAGTTCCCTCGAAGGTTTAGGCTACGAGCAGTACTTC

clone_size: -
v_call: TRBV18
d_call: -
j_call: TRBJ2-1
cdr3_aa: CASSFVSNEQFF
cdr3_nt: TGTGCCAGCTCATTTGTGTCCAATGAGCAGTTCTTC

clone_size: -
v_call: TRBV3-1/TRBV3-2
d_call: -
j_call: TRBJ2-2
cdr3_aa: CASRPLGRDTGELFF
cdr3_nt: TGTGCCAGCAGACCGCTGGGGCGGGACACCGGGGAGCTGTTTTTT

clone_size: -
v_call: TRBV6-2/TRBV6-3
d_call: -
j_call: TRBJ1-5
cdr3_aa: CASSYDQGSGNQPQHF
cdr3_nt: TGTGCCAGCAGTTACGATCAGGGCTCCGGCAATCAGCCCCAGCATTTT

clone_size: -
v_call: TRBV4-3
d_call: -
j_call: TRBJ2-7
cdr3_aa: CASSQDRDIAYEQYF
cdr3_nt: TGCGCCAGCAGCCAAGATCGGGACATCGCCTACGAGCAGTACTTC

clone_size: -
v_call: TRBV7-2
d_call: TRBD1
j_call: TRBJ2-1
cdr3_aa: CASSSRRDRGPIGYNEQFF
cdr3_nt: TGTGCCAGCAGCTCACGCCGGGACAGGGGGCCAATCGGCTACAATGAGCAGTTCTTC

clone_size: -
v_call: TRBV4-1
d_call: -
j_call: TRBJ2-7
cdr3_aa: CASSQLAGTYYEQYF
cdr3_nt: TGCGCCAGCAGCCAGCTCGCCGGGACGTACTACGAGCAGTACTTC

clone_size: -
v_call: TRBV7-3
d_call: -
j_call: TRBJ2-2
cdr3_aa: CASSHGGELFF
cdr3_nt: TGTGCCAGCAGCCATGGCGGGGAGCTGTTTTTT

clone_size: -
v_call: TRBV9
d_call: TRBD1
j_call: TRBJ1-2
cdr3_aa: CASTRTPGQSAYGYTF
cdr3_nt: TGTGCCAGCACCAGAACCCCGGGACAGTCAGCCTATGGCTACACCTTC

clone_size: -
v_call: TRBV14
d_call: TRBD1
j_call: TRBJ1-4
cdr3_aa: CASSHFTGTGGEKLFF
cdr3_nt: TGTGCCAGCAGCCATTTCACCGGGACAGGGGGTGAAAAACTGTTTTTT

clone_size: -
v_call: TRBV18
d_call: -
j_call: TRBJ1-5
cdr3_aa: CASSRDSNQPQHF
cdr3_nt: TGTGCCAGCTCCCGGGATAGCAATCAGCCCCAGCATTTT

clone_size: -
v_call: TRBV2
d_call: -
j_call: TRBJ2-3
cdr3_aa: CASTGFSGTDTQYF
cdr3_nt: TGTGCCAGCACTGGTTTCTCCGGCACAGATACGCAGTATTTT

clone_size: once
v_call: TRBV12-3/TRBV12-4
d_call: -
j_call: TRBJ1-1
cdr3_aa: CASKVGGNTEAFF
cdr3_nt: TGTGCCAGCAAGGTGGGAGGGAACACTGAAGCTTTCTTT

clone_size: -
v_call: TRBV7-2
d_call: TRBD1
j_call: TRBJ1-6
cdr3_aa: CASSLNRGGYSPLHF
cdr3_nt: TGTGCCAGCAGCCTGAACAGGGGTGGTTATTCACCCCTCCACTTT

clone_size: -
v_call: TRBV29-1
d_call: -
j_call: TRBJ2-2
cdr3_aa: CSVEAGGGTGELFF
cdr3_nt: TGCAGCGTTGAAGCGGGGGGCGGGACCGGGGAGCTGTTTTTT

clone_size: -
v_call: TRBV27
d_call: -
j_call: TRBJ2-4
cdr3_aa: CASSLSGGTKNIQYF
cdr3_nt: TGTGCCAGCAGTTTATCAGGGGGAACCAAAAACATTCAGTACTTC

clone_size: -
v_call: TRBV6-2/TRBV6-3
d_call: -
j_call: TRBJ1-5
cdr3_aa: CASSLGSGYSNQPQHF
cdr3_nt: TGTGCCAGCAGTCTCGGCAGTGGTTATAGCAATCAGCCCCAGCATTTT

clone_size: -
v_call: TRBV3-1/TRBV3-2
d_call: -
j_call: TRBJ2-1
cdr3_aa: CASSQGPQPGKQFF
cdr3_nt: TGTGCCAGCAGCCAAGGGCCCCAACCCGGGAAGCAGTTCTTC

clone_size: -
v_call: TRBV19
d_call: -
j_call: TRBJ1-5
cdr3_aa: CASNPRRGESYQPQHF
cdr3_nt: TGTGCCAGTAATCCCAGGCGTGGCGAAAGCTATCAGCCCCAGCATTTT

clone_size: -
v_call: TRBV7-2
d_call: -
j_call: TRBJ1-5
cdr3_aa: CASRSGGSNQPQHF
cdr3_nt: TGTGCCAGCAGGTCGGGGGGCTCGAATCAGCCCCAGCATTTT

clone_size: -
v_call: TRBV3-1/TRBV3-2
d_call: -
j_call: TRBJ2-3
cdr3_aa: CASSQFLADTQYF
cdr3_nt: TGTGCCAGCAGCCAATTTTTAGCTGATACGCAGTATTTT

clone_size: -
v_call: TRBV24-1
d_call: TRBD1
j_call: TRBJ2-2
cdr3_aa: CATSGTGINTGELFF
cdr3_nt: TGTGCCACCAGTGGGACAGGGATTAACACCGGGGAGCTGTTTTTT

clone_size: -
v_call: TRBV19
d_call: -
j_call: TRBJ1-2
cdr3_aa: CASSISSGGYGYTF
cdr3_nt: TGTGCCAGTAGTATTTCCTCGGGGGGCTATGGCTACACCTTC

clone_size: -
v_call: TRBV30
d_call: -
j_call: TRBJ2-1
cdr3_aa: CAWSVKNEQFF
cdr3_nt: TGTGCCTGGAGTGTTAAGAATGAGCAGTTCTTC

clone_size: -
v_call: TRBV5-1
d_call: -
j_call: TRBJ1-2
cdr3_aa: CASSPGNGYGYTF
cdr3_nt: TGCGCCAGCAGTCCAGGGAATGGCTATGGCTACACCTTC

clone_size: -
v_call: TRBV27
d_call: -
j_call: TRBJ1-5
cdr3_aa: CASSWLGSNQPQHF
cdr3_nt: TGTGCCAGCAGTTGGTTGGGCAGCAATCAGCCCCAGCATTTT

clone_size: -
v_call: TRBV28
d_call: -
j_call: TRBJ1-3
cdr3_aa: CASNSQGSGNTIYF
cdr3_nt: TGTGCCAGCAACTCTCAGGGCTCTGGAAACACCATATATTTT

clone_size: -
v_call: TRBV7-9
d_call: -
j_call: TRBJ2-4
cdr3_aa: CASSPHRAIQYF
cdr3_nt: TGTGCCAGCAGTCCACACCGGGCCATCCAGTACTTC

clone_size: -
v_call: TRBV18
d_call: TRBD1
j_call: TRBJ2-2
cdr3_aa: CASTSPGTGIKLETGELFF
cdr3_nt: TGTGCCAGCACCTCCCCCGGGACAGGGATAAAGTTGGAGACCGGGGAGCTGTTTTTT

clone_size: -
v_call: TRBV15
d_call: -
j_call: TRBJ1-6
cdr3_aa: CATSRAYNSPLHF
cdr3_nt: TGTGCCACCAGCAGAGCCTATAATTCACCCCTCCACTTT

clone_size: -
v_call: TRBV6-5
d_call: -
j_call: TRBJ1-3
cdr3_aa: CASSSPASGNTIYF
cdr3_nt: TGTGCCAGCAGTAGTCCAGCTAGTGGAAACACCATATATTTT

clone_size: -
v_call: TRBV4-2
d_call: TRBD1
j_call: TRBJ1-4
cdr3_aa: CASSPAGTGGEKLFF
cdr3_nt: TGTGCCAGCAGCCCGGCAGGGACAGGGGGGGAAAAACTGTTTTTT